The 27 T cell receptor beta chains below were found in one sample sequenced in a study of T cells in localized non-small cell lung cancer. Generated by immunoSEQ multiplex PCR, the TCRdb table keeps only in-frame clones and is missing some. The data show 65,000 to 90,000 clones, over 70% seen once. Here the sequenced sample was PBMCs, taken before any cancer treatment. These receptors were collected from a man aged 35 to 70 with stage II squamous cell lung carcinoma.

This rearrangement joins TRBV19 to TRBJ2-2; TRBD1 matches at 11 bases. This CDR3 has 16 amino acids. The V gene's germline CDR1 is LNHDA and CDR2 SQIVND (reference sequence). The V gene end was trimmed by 4 bases and the J gene end by 5 bases; junction bases not matched to a gene: 6. For the CDR3, the DNA is TGTGCCAGTAGTACCCAGGACAGGGGGCTAACCGGGGAGCTGTTTTTT. Translating gives CASSTQDRGLTGELFF.

In DNA, the CDR3 is TGTGCCAGCAGCTTATCAGGGGGCGCGGAAGAGCAGTACTTC. Residues: CASSLSGGAEEQYF. The chain carries TRBV7-2 and TRBJ2-7, with 8 bases matching TRBD1. CDR1 is SGHTA, CDR2 FQGNSA, per germline. The CDR3 spans 14 residues. Trimming removed 2 bases from V and 7 bases from J; junction bases left unmatched: 7.

V gene TRBV2 combines with J gene TRBJ2-7, with 7 bases identical to TRBD1. Unmatched junction bases numbered 2, after V lost 6 bases and J lost 6 bases. The CDR3 runs to 11 residues. In germline, CDR1 is SNHLY, CDR2 FYNNEI. The CDR3 DNA follows: TGTGCCAGCAGAGACAGGGTCGAGCAGTACTTC. Translating it yields CASRDRVEQYF.

CDR3 amino acids: CASSLGLAGPPGEQFF. DNA of the CDR3: TGTGCCAGCAGCTTAGGTCTAGCGGGACCCCCGGGGGAGCAGTTCTTC. This rearrangement joins TRBV7-8 to TRBJ2-1; 9 nucleotides line up with TRBD2. CDR1 SGHVS and CDR2 FQNEAQ come from the germline V gene. Germline trimming cut 1 base from V and 10 bases from J; bases unmatched to any gene: 11. The CDR3 is 16 residues long. Supplemented by reference TRBV7-8 and TRBJ2-1, the full variable domain reads GAGVSQSPRYKVAKRGQDVALRCDPISGHVSLFWYQQALGQGPEFLTYFQNEAQLDKSGLPSDRFFAERPEGSVSTLKIQRTQQEDSAVYLCASSLGLAGPPGEQFFGPGTRLTVL.

In its sample, this clone was seen once. The rearrangement joins TRBV9 to TRBJ2-3; possible D gene TRBD1, 6 bases. The CDR3 length is 13 residues. Trimming shortened V by 2 bases and J by 3 bases, and 7 bases separated the two germline ends. CDR1 SGDLS and CDR2 YYNGEE come from the germline V gene. The CDR3 loop is CASSVQGTDTQYF. Here the CDR3 DNA reads TGTGCCAGCAGCGTCCAGGGGACAGATACGCAGTATTTT.

This sequence joins TRBV9 and TRBJ1-4, with D possibly matching TRBD1 (5 bases). The ends were cut back, 4 bases at V and 8 bases at J, with 15 bases in the middle. The germline V gene has CDR1 SGDLS and CDR2 YYNGEE. The CDR3 runs to 14 residues. The CDR3 coding sequence is TGTGCCAGCAGCCCCAGACAGCCTGCCGAAAAACTGTTTTTT. Protein sequence: CASSPRQPAEKLFF.

The V gene is TRBV30, the J gene TRBJ1-1; D is perhaps TRBD1 (6 bases). The V end was cut by 0 bases, the J end by 7 bases, with 12 bases between. CDR3 length: 13 amino acids. Germline CDR1 GTSNPN, CDR2 SVGIG (reference sequence). CDR3 in amino acids: CAWSVGGGSEAFF. DNA for the CDR3: TGTGCCTGGAGTGTGGGCGGGGGCAGTGAAGCTTTCTTT.

The genes are TRBV30 and TRBJ2-3, with D possibly being TRBD2 (5 bases). This CDR3 comprises 10 residues. Trimming removed 7 bases from V and 5 bases from J, with 7 bases in between. Germline CDR1 is GTSNPN and CDR2 is SVGIG (reference sequence). The CDR3 here is CASGIDTQYF. For the CDR3, the DNA is TGTGCCTCGGGAATAGATACGCAGTATTTT.

The V gene is TRBV5-1, the J gene TRBJ1-6, with D unresolved. CDR1 is SGHRS and CDR2 is YFSETQ in the germline V gene. Trimming took off 4 bases at V and 3 bases at J, with 17 bases between the two ends. CDR3 length: 17 residues. The CDR3 reads CASSLDGALHYNSPLHF. In DNA, the CDR3 is TGCGCCAGCAGCCTGGACGGAGCTCTTCACTATAATTCACCCCTCCACTTT.

V gene TRBV6-5 combines with J gene TRBJ2-1, with TRBD2 identical over 8 bases. This CDR3 has 15 amino acids. The germline V gene has CDR1 MNHEY and CDR2 SVGAGI. Germline trimming cut 5 bases from V and 4 bases from J; bases unmatched to any gene: 7. CDR3 coding DNA: TGTGCCAGCAGTCCCAGCGGGAGAGCTTACAATGAGCAGTTCTTC. Amino acids: CASSPSGRAYNEQFF.

This clone was observed a single time. This sequence joins TRBV2 and TRBJ2-7; D is uncertain. Per the germline V gene, CDR1 is SNHLY and CDR2 is FYNNEI. V shed 8 bases and J shed 5 bases, with 28 bases lying between them. The CDR3 is 17 amino acids. DNA of the CDR3: TGTGCCAGCCGTTTGCTTACCCTCACCCCCCCCCGGAACGAGCAGTACTTC. Protein: CASRLLTLTPPRNEQYF.

The J gene is TRBJ2-7, the V gene TRBV15; a weak D match, TRBD2 (6 bases). Trimming took off 6 bases at V and 5 bases at J, with 14 bases between the two ends. This CDR3 has 13 amino acids. Germline CDR1 is LNHNV and CDR2 is YYDKDF (reference sequence). The CDR3 region is CATRERAAHEQYF. DNA for the CDR3: TGTGCCACCAGAGAGCGGGCGGCCCACGAGCAGTACTTC.

As to this clone: An end of the junction differs from the germline gene, which may be a read error. The chain employs TRBV19 and TRBJ2-1; 8 bases agree with TRBD1. The germline gives CDR1 LNHDA, CDR2 SQIVND (reference sequence). The CDR3 has 14 amino acids. The chain's CDR3 is CASTRDRTPNGQFF. CDR3 in DNA: TGTGCCAGTACCCGGGACAGGACCCCCAATGGGCAGTTCTTC.

V gene TRBV5-6 combines with J gene TRBJ1-5, with 11 bases that match TRBD1. The germline V gene encodes CDR1 SGHDT and CDR2 YYEEEE. The V and J ends lost 3 bases and 9 bases, in that order; junction bases with no gene match: 5. The CDR3 contains 14 residues. For the CDR3, the DNA is TGTGCCAGCAGCTGGACAGGGGGCGGCGGGCCCCAGCATTTT. Its translation is CASSWTGGGGPQHF.

The rearrangement links TRBV5-1 to TRBJ2-3; D gene ambiguous. CDR1 is SGHRS and CDR2 is YFSETQ in the germline V gene. The CDR3 runs to 12 residues. Trimming removed 0 bases at V and 6 bases at J, with 5 bases between. The CDR3 sequence is CASSLAFDTQYF. As DNA, the CDR3 is TGCGCCAGCAGCTTGGCCTTCGATACGCAGTATTTT.

The chain links TRBV4-1 to TRBJ1-4; D gene ambiguous. Deletions cut 3 bases from V and 4 bases from J, with 12 bases between. This CDR3 contains 15 residues. The germline V gene encodes CDR1 MGHRA and CDR2 YSYEKL. The CDR3 region is CASSHPTASNEKLFF. The CDR3 DNA reads TGCGCCAGCAGCCACCCGACGGCCAGTAATGAAAAACTGTTTTTT.

Only a few counts were recorded for this clone. The V and J genes are TRBV9 and TRBJ2-1, with 9 positions matching TRBD2. There are 15 residues in the CDR3. Germline loops: CDR1 SGDLS, CDR2 YYNGEE. V trimming: 3 bases; J trimming: 8 bases; junction bases outside the gene matches: 9. This CDR3 is CASSGWREGRDEQFF. CDR3 nucleotides: TGTGCCAGCAGCGGATGGCGGGAGGGCCGGGATGAGCAGTTCTTC.

The V call is TRBV27, the J call TRBJ2-1; 11 nucleotides align to TRBD2. The J segment lost 7 bases and the V segment lost 5 bases, leaving 13 bases of the junction unmatched. Germline V gene lookup returns CDR1 MNHEY and CDR2 SMNVEV (reference sequence). The CDR3 sequence is 17 residues long. This chain's CDR3 is CASSPLTSGGLPNEQFF. The CDR3, as DNA: TGTGCCAGCAGTCCCCTCACTAGCGGGGGCCTCCCGAATGAGCAGTTCTTC.

The chain recombines TRBV2 with TRBJ1-5; D is possibly TRBD1 (6 bases). Germline lookup yields CDR1 SNHLY and CDR2 FYNNEI. CDR3 length: 15 amino acids. V was cut by 0 bases and J by 6 bases, with 12 bases left in between. CDR3 nucleotides: TGTGCCAGCAGTGAAGCCAGGGGAGAGGGTCAGCCCCAGCATTTT. The encoded protein is CASSEARGEGQPQHF. The entire variable domain, with the rest obtained from reference TRBV2 and TRBJ1-5, is as follows: EPEVTQTPSHQVTQMGQEVILRCVPISNHLYFYWYRQILGQKVEFLVSFYNNEISEKSEIFDDQFSVERPDGSNFTLKIRSTKLEDSAMYFCASSEARGEGQPQHFGDGTRLSIL.

This clone was seen a handful of times. The chain recombines TRBV2 with TRBJ1-5; 8 bases are a match to TRBD1. V shed 7 bases and J 4 bases; nucleotides not matched to a gene: 9. CDR1 is SNHLY and CDR2 is FYNNEI in the germline V gene. The CDR3 has 15 residues. The CDR3 reads CASTKDRVGNQPQHF. CDR3 coding DNA: TGTGCCAGCACCAAGGACAGGGTTGGGAATCAGCCCCAGCATTTT.

The rearrangement links TRBV5-1 to TRBJ2-7; D may be TRBD1 (8 bases). The CDR3 sequence is 14 residues long. Germline loops: CDR1 SGHRS, CDR2 YFSETQ. V lost 4 bases and J lost 1, with 12 bases in between. The CDR3 DNA reads as TGCGCCAGCAGCCTACAGGGGGGGTCCTACGAGCAGTACTTC. Protein: CASSLQGGSYEQYF.

The J gene is TRBJ2-1, the V gene TRBV27; TRBD2 is a possible D gene (5 bases). In germline, CDR1 is MNHEY, CDR2 SMNVEV (reference sequence). The CDR3 spans 15 residues. V was shortened by 0 bases and J by 4 bases, with 10 bases between the two germline ends. The chain's CDR3 is CASSLSTGSYNEQFF. The CDR3 coding sequence is TGTGCCAGCAGTTTATCGACGGGATCGTACAATGAGCAGTTCTTC.

Written as DNA, the CDR3 is TGTGCCAGCAGCTTAACTGAAGCTTTCTTT. This sequence encodes CASSLTEAFF. The genes are TRBV7-9 and TRBJ1-1, with D unresolved. This CDR3 spans 10 amino acids. Germline lookup yields CDR1 SEHNR and CDR2 FQNEAQ (reference sequence). The germline V and J ends were trimmed by 2 bases and 5 bases, with 0 bases remaining between them.

This chain uses TRBV29-1 with TRBJ1-5, with D perhaps matching TRBD1 (6 bases). Per germline, CDR1 SQVTM and CDR2 ANQGSEA. The V and J ends lost 5 bases and 0 bases respectively, with 11 bases between them. The CDR3 loop spans 14 amino acids. The CDR3: CSVRTADSNQPQHF. The DNA for the CDR3 is TGCAGCGTTAGGACAGCGGATAGCAATCAGCCCCAGCATTTT.

The chain is built from TRBV2 and TRBJ2-1; D not resolved. Trimming stripped 8 bases from V and 1 base from J, with 12 bases between. The V gene's germline CDR1 is SNHLY and CDR2 FYNNEI. This CDR3 region has 14 residues. In nucleotides, the CDR3 is TGTGCCAGCCTGCTTTCGGATTCCTACAATGAGCAGTTCTTC. The encoded protein is CASLLSDSYNEQFF.

This chain connects TRBV19 to TRBJ2-7; D might be TRBD1 (5 bases). This CDR3 has 13 amino acids. CDR1 and CDR2 (germline): LNHDA, SQIVND (reference sequence). Trimming took off 3 bases at V and 6 bases at J, with 12 bases between the two ends. For the CDR3, the DNA is TGTGCCAGTAGTATCGCTCAAAGGGGCGAGCAGTACTTC. Protein: CASSIAQRGEQYF.

This clone was found once. This chain uses TRBV7-9 with TRBJ2-7; D possibly uses TRBD1 or TRBD2 (5 bases each). V lost 5 bases and J lost 2, with 13 bases in between. This CDR3 comprises 14 residues. Germline-derived CDR1 and CDR2 are SEHNR and FQNEAQ (reference sequence). The CDR3 DNA follows: TGTGCCAGCAGCCGAGGGGCAGGGACCTACGAGCAGTACTTC. It specifies CASSRGAGTYEQYF.